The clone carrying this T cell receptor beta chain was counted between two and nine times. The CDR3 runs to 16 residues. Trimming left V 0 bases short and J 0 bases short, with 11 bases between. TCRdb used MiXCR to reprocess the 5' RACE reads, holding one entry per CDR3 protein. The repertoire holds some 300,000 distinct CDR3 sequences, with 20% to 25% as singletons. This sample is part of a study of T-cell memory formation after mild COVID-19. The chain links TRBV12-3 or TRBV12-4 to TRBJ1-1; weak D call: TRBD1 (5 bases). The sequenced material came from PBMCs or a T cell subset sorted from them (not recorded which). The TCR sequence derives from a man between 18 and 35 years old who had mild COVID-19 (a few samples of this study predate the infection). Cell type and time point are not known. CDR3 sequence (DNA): TGTGCCAGCAGTTTAGCGGGGGGGATTTTGAACACTGAAGCTTTCTTT. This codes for CASSLAGGILNTEAFF.